The rows below give T cell receptor beta chains drawn from one sample of a study of T cells after yellow fever vaccination. Using its own MiXCR run on the 5' RACE reads, TCRdb lists one record per CDR3 protein. The data contain 150,000 to 200,000 distinct CDR3 sequences, 11% of them seen just once; the ten biggest clones take up roughly a third. Sample: CD8+ T cells sorted from PBMCs, taken 15 days after the yellow fever booster vaccination. These receptors were taken from a young man who received the YFV17D yellow fever vaccine. CDR3s include the opening cysteine and the closing phenylalanine or tryptophan. D genes are given only for firm matches. Expanded clones get a size class; other rows say once, few or many, or leave the size out.

TRBV12-3/TRBV12-4	TRBJ1-5	few	TRBD1	TGTGCCAGCAGCCTGCCCAGGGGGGATCAGCCCCAGCATTTT	CASSLPRGDQPQHF
TRBV7-3	TRBJ1-1	.	.	TGTGCCAGCAGCTTAATGGGCAGGGCGCCTGAAGCTTTCTTT	CASSLMGRAPEAFF
TRBV20-1	TRBJ1-1	few	.	TGCAGTGCCCCACACCCTCAGGCGAACACTGAAGCTTTCTTT	CSAPHPQANTEAFF
TRBV5-1	TRBJ2-3	many	.	TGCGCCAGCACTGGGGGAAGCACAGATACGCAGTATTTT	CASTGGSTDTQYF
TRBV27	TRBJ2-3	many	.	TGTGCCAGCAGCCTTCCAGGAGATACGCAGTATTTT	CASSLPGDTQYF
TRBV4-1	TRBJ2-1	.	.	TGCGCCAGCAGCCAAGTCCAAGCGGATGAGCAGTTCTTC	CASSQVQADEQFF
TRBV12-2	TRBJ1-1	.	.	TGTGCAAGTCGCAATCGGGCACCTTCGGTCTCCGGGGAATTT	CASRNRAPSVSGEF
TRBV9	TRBJ2-5	few	.	TGTGCCAGCAGGGAGGACGAGACCCAGTACTTC	CASREDETQYF
TRBV7-2	TRBJ2-1	many	TRBD2	TGTGCCAGCAGCTCCTGGACTAGGACTGAGCAGTTCTTC	CASSSWTRTEQFF
TRBV7-9	TRBJ2-5	.	TRBD1	TGTGCCAGCAGCGAGGGACAGGGGCTTCAAGAGACCCAGTACTTC	CASSEGQGLQETQYF
TRBV29-1	TRBJ2-1	.	.	TGCAGCGTTGAAGAGGGCAGGGTGAGGGATGAGCAGTTCTTC	CSVEEGRVRDEQFF
TRBV6-6	TRBJ1-2	.	.	TGTGCCAGCAGTTATGCGGGAGATATTTCTAACTATGGCTACACCTTC	CASSYAGDISNYGYTF
TRBV10-1	TRBJ1-2	.	.	TGCGCCAGCAGTGTCCCAGGGAATGGCTACACCTTC	CASSVPGNGYTF
TRBV10-3	TRBJ2-7	.	.	TGTGCCATCAGTGGCTCCCTGGGGGGAGACGAGCAGTACTTC	CAISGSLGGDEQYF
TRBV12-3/TRBV12-4	TRBJ1-1	.	.	TGTGCCAGCAGTTTAACACAGGGGAACACTGAAGCTTTCTTT	CASSLTQGNTEAFF
TRBV4-1	TRBJ2-3	.	TRBD2	TGCGCCAGCAGCCAAGTGTCTAGCGGGGGTTCAGATACGCAGTATTTT	CASSQVSSGGSDTQYF
TRBV19	TRBJ2-7	few	.	TGTGCCAGTAGTATGGCAGACTCCTACGAGCAGTACTTC	CASSMADSYEQYF
TRBV7-2	TRBJ1-2	few	.	TGTGCCAGCAGCTTAGTTTCCTCAGGGGATGGCTACACCTTC	CASSLVSSGDGYTF
TRBV6-6	TRBJ1-2	few	.	TGTGCCAGCAGTGGCGACAGCTCAGCTAACTATGGCTACACCTTC	CASSGDSSANYGYTF
TRBV6-1	TRBJ1-5	few	.	TGTGCCAGCAGTGAAGCGAAAGTTTATAGCAATCAGCCCCAGCATTTT	CASSEAKVYSNQPQHF
TRBV21-1	TRBJ1-5	few	.	TGTGCCAGCAGCAGAGGAGACAGAAACGCTATAGTTGTGGCGCCCCAGCATTTT	CASSRGDRNAIVVAPQHF
TRBV11-2	TRBJ2-1	few	.	TGTGCCAGCAGCTTAGCGGCAGGGTACTACAATGAGCAGTTCTTC	CASSLAAGYYNEQFF
TRBV28	TRBJ2-1	few	.	TGTGCCAGCAGCCAGGTCAATGAGCAGTTCTTC	CASSQVNEQFF
TRBV27	TRBJ2-1	.	TRBD2	TGTGCCAGCAGTTATAGCGGGGGTAATGAGCAGTTCTTC	CASSYSGGNEQFF
TRBV5-5	TRBJ2-4	few	.	TGTGCCAGCAGCCAAACCGGGCCGGATTGGGGGCAGTACTTC	CASSQTGPDWGQYF
TRBV9	TRBJ2-1	.	TRBD1	TGTGCCAGCAGCCTCCGGGACAGGGGGCCGAGGGATGAGCAGTTCTTC	CASSLRDRGPRDEQFF
TRBV6-2/TRBV6-3	TRBJ2-7	.	TRBD1	TGTGCCAGCAGTTACTCGGCTTCGGGACAGGGGACTCGCTTGTACGAGCAGTACTTC	CASSYSASGQGTRLYEQYF
TRBV7-9	TRBJ2-3	few	TRBD1	TGTGCCAGCAGCTCGGGACAGGGAAGCACAGATACGCAGTATTTT	CASSSGQGSTDTQYF
TRBV4-2	TRBJ2-2	.	.	TGTGCCAGCAGCCAAGATTTCCCGGACACCGGGGAGCTGTTTTTT	CASSQDFPDTGELFF
TRBV12-3/TRBV12-4	TRBJ2-3	.	.	TGTGCCAGCAGTTTGGGCGGGATGGATACGCAGTATTTT	CASSLGGMDTQYF
TRBV6-1	TRBJ2-5	many	.	TGTGCCAGCAGTGAACTGGTAGAGACCCAGTACTTC	CASSELVETQYF
TRBV7-9	TRBJ2-5	.	.	TGTGCCAGCAGCTCCAGAGGGAGTCGAGAGACCCAGTACTTC	CASSSRGSRETQYF
TRBV6-2/TRBV6-3	TRBJ1-1	many	.	TGTGCCAGCAGCCTCATTGGGACTTGGAACACTGAAGCTTTCTTT	CASSLIGTWNTEAFF
TRBV6-6	TRBJ2-4	.	.	TGTGCCAGTCGACACGGGTTCCTAGCCAAAAACATTCAGTACTTC	CASRHGFLAKNIQYF
TRBV4-3	TRBJ2-1	many	.	TGCGCCAGCAGCCAAGGGACAGCCAGGTACAATGAGCAGTTCTTC	CASSQGTARYNEQFF
TRBV5-1	TRBJ2-5	few	.	TGCGCCAGCAGCGGCCGGGACCCAACCCTCGAAGAGACCCAGTACTTC	CASSGRDPTLEETQYF
TRBV7-2	TRBJ2-5	.	.	TGTGCCAGCAGCTTAGGTGAAGCTAGTGGGGAGACCCAGTACTTC	CASSLGEASGETQYF
TRBV14	TRBJ2-7	few	.	TGTGCCAGCAGCCGCTTGTACAGGGAGGTCGGGCAGTACTTC	CASSRLYREVGQYF
TRBV9	TRBJ2-1	.	.	TGTGCCAGCAGTTCCCGGGGTGAGCAGTTCTTC	CASSSRGEQFF
TRBV4-1	TRBJ1-1	.	.	TGCGCCAGCAGCCATCCCCGTGAGGGCAGCTGGCCTGAAGCTTTCTTT	CASSHPREGSWPEAFF
TRBV2	TRBJ2-7	.	.	TGTGCCAGCAGTCGGACAGAGTCCTACGAGCAGTACTTC	CASSRTESYEQYF
TRBV6-5	TRBJ2-7	.	.	TGTGCCAGCAGTTACGGTACGGTGGCCGCGAGCCAGTACTTC	CASSYGTVAASQYF
TRBV6-2/TRBV6-3	TRBJ2-7	.	.	TGTGCCAGCAGTTACACGGCGGGAACAGAGGAGTACTTC	CASSYTAGTEEYF
TRBV6-2/TRBV6-3	TRBJ2-7	few	.	TGTGCCAGCAAAGGCTCCCGGACGGGGATCTACGAGCAGTACTTC	CASKGSRTGIYEQYF
TRBV6-5	TRBJ1-2	many	.	TGTGCCAGCAGGCCGCTACAGGGATCTAACTATGGCTACACCTTC	CASRPLQGSNYGYTF
TRBV7-2	TRBJ1-5	many	.	TGTGCCAGCAGCTTAGAGGTTGGAGATCAGCCCCAGCATTTT	CASSLEVGDQPQHF
TRBV13	TRBJ2-7	few	TRBD2	TGTGCCAGCAGCTCCGGGACTAGCCCCTACGAGCAGTACTTC	CASSSGTSPYEQYF
TRBV9	TRBJ2-6	many	.	TGTGCCAGCAGCCCGGGGTCTGGGGCCAACGTCCTGACTTTC	CASSPGSGANVLTF
TRBV12-5	TRBJ1-6	few	TRBD1	TGTGCTAGTGGTTCCTTGTGGGGGGGGAAGTTCGACAGGGAGAATTCACCCCTCCACTTT	CASGSLWGGKFDRENSPLHF
TRBV27	TRBJ1-6	many	.	TGTGCCAGCAGTTTTCAGGGAGGTTCACCCCTCCACTTT	CASSFQGGSPLHF
TRBV27	TRBJ2-1	.	.	TGTGCCAGCAGCGAGGGACGGAAATTTAGCTCCTACAATGAGCAGTTCTTC	CASSEGRKFSSYNEQFF
TRBV30	TRBJ2-1	.	TRBD2	TGTGCCTGGAGTGCGGGACTAGGGTTTAATGAGCAGTTCTTC	CAWSAGLGFNEQFF
TRBV7-2	TRBJ1-6	many	.	TGTGCCAGCACCCCGCTGCAGGGTCTTTCACCCCTCCACTTT	CASTPLQGLSPLHF